This TCR beta chain is from a study of response to subunit inactivated influenza vaccine. This clonotype was seen at least ten times. What it recognizes is unknown. Study conclusions and caveats: A suggestion made by the authors is that each seasonal influenza vaccination recruits few new T cells.

TCRdb ran MiXCR on the RT-PCR reads and lists one entry per CDR3 protein. The table lists 650,000 to 800,000 distinct CDR3 sequences, about 18% of them singletons, with roughly 11% in the top ten. CDR3 length: 12 residues. V lost 6 bases and J lost 7; bases outside the gene matches: 2. The chain employs TRBV12-3 or TRBV12-4 and TRBJ2-2; 7 nucleotides match TRBD2. This receptor was taken from a man over 45 who received an inactivated influenza vaccine. The sequencing here drew on PBMCs from blood, taken roughly 5 days after vaccination. The CDR3 DNA reads TGTGCCAGCAGAAGCGGGGTCGGGGAGCTGTTTTTT. The encoded protein is CASRSGVGELFF.